The 7 T cell receptor beta chains in this list originate from one sample, sequenced in a study of esophageal squamous cell carcinoma under preoperative chemotherapy. Time point here: after preoperative PTX-NDP chemotherapy. One entry per CDR3 protein, called by TCRdb with MiXCR from the PCR reads. In the table there are some 18,000 distinct CDR3 sequences, 46% of which are singletons. Sample collection was performed from a patient given preoperative chemotherapy. These receptors originate from a human donor with esophageal squamous cell carcinoma. The donor label of this sample is uncertain.

The chain combines TRBV27 with TRBJ2-3; no definite D call. The ends were cut back, 8 bases at V and 0 bases at J, with 12 bases in the middle. The CDR3 extends over 14 amino acids. Germline lookup yields CDR1 MNHEY and CDR2 SMNVEV (reference sequence). CDR3 residues: CASRLWLSTDTQYF. CDR3 sequence (DNA): TGTGCCAGCCGATTATGGCTAAGCACAGATACGCAGTATTTT.

This clonotype was observed a handful of times. This rearrangement joins TRBV12-3 or TRBV12-4 to TRBJ2-5; 9 bases are shared with TRBD1. V trimming: 5 bases; J trimming: 5 bases; junction bases outside the gene matches: 9. This CDR3 has 15 residues. CDR3: CASSDDRGVDETQYF. The CDR3, as DNA: TGTGCCAGCAGTGATGACAGGGGGGTGGATGAGACCCAGTACTTC.

The chain links TRBV7-7 to TRBJ2-2; 11 bases are a match to TRBD2. The J call may be wrong; the DNA end is better matched by TRBJ2-3. This CDR3 has 20 amino acids. CDR1 SSHAT and CDR2 FNYEAQ come from the germline V gene (reference sequence). The CDR3 sequence: CASSLLAGGPGGVTTGKQYF. The CDR3 nucleotides are TGTGCCAGCAGCTTGCTAGCGGGAGGCCCTGGGGGTGTGACCACCGGGAAGCAGTATTTT.

The DNA of the CDR3 is TGTGCCAGCAGCCAGGGTGTGAGCACCGAGAAGCAGTATTTT. Its protein product is CASSQGVSTEKQYF. J is TRBJ2-3 and V is TRBV6-1, with D possibly being TRBD1 (5 bases). V lost 6 bases and J lost 11, with 21 bases in between. The CDR3 length is 14 residues. CDR1 is MNHNS, CDR2 SASEGT, per germline.

This clonotype was counted between two and nine times. The chain couples TRBV6-1 to TRBJ2-7; 8 nucleotides line up with TRBD1. The germline V gene encodes CDR1 MNHNS and CDR2 SASEGT. J was trimmed by 1 base and V by 5 bases; bases with no gene match: 4. The CDR3 is 14 residues long. In DNA, the CDR3 is TGTGCCAGCAGTCAGCGACAGGGGTCCTACGAGCAGTACTTC. This gives the protein CASSQRQGSYEQYF.

The chain recombines TRBV6-1 with TRBJ1-2, with 8 bases aligning to TRBD1. This CDR3 contains 17 residues. J lost 7 bases, V lost 0 bases, and 13 bases had no gene match. The V gene's germline CDR1 is MNHNS and CDR2 SASEGT. CDR3 region: CASSEALPRGPARGYTF. The CDR3 region has the DNA TGTGCCAGCAGTGAAGCTCTACCCAGGGGGCCCGCGCGTGGCTACACCTTC.

V gene TRBV7-2 combines with J gene TRBJ2-7; 15 bases are a match to TRBD2. Germline values: CDR1 SGHTA, CDR2 FQGNSA. Germline trimming cut 2 bases from V and 6 bases from J; bases unmatched to any gene: 8. CDR3 size: 17 residues. The CDR3 DNA reads as TGTGCCAGCAGCTTAAGGGGGACTAGCGGGAGGACCTTCGAGCAGTACTTC. This gives the protein CASSLRGTSGRTFEQYF. Combining the CDR3 with reference TRBV7-2 and TRBJ2-7 gives the whole variable domain GAGVSQSPSNKVTEKGKDVELRCDPISGHTALYWYRQSLGQGLEFLIYFQGNSAPDKSGLPSDRFSAERTGGSVSTLTIQRTQQEDSAVYLCASSLRGTSGRTFEQYFGPGTRLTVT.